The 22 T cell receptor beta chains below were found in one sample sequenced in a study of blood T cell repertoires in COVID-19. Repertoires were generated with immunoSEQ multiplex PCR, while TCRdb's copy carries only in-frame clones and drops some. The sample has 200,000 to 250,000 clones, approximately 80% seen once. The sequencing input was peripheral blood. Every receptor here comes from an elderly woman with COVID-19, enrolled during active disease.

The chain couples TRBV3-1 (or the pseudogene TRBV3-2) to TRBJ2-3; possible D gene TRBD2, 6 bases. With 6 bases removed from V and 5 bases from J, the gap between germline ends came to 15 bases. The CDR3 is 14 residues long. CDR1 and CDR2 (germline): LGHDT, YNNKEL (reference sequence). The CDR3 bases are TGTGCCAGCAGTTCCCCTGGGGGGAAAGATACGCAGTATTTT. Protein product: CASSSPGGKDTQYF.

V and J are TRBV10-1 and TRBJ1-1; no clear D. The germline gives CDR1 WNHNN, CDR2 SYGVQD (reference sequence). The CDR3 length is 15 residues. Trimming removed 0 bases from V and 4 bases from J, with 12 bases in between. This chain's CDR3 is CASSESGGSGTEAFF. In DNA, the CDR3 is TGCGCCAGCAGTGAGTCGGGAGGGTCGGGCACTGAAGCTTTCTTT.

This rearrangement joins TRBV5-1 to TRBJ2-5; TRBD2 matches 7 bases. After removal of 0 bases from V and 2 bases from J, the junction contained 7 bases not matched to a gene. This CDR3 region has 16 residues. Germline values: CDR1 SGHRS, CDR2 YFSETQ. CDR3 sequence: CASSLGAGEPQETQYF. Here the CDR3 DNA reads TGCGCCAGCAGCTTGGGGGCGGGGGAACCTCAAGAGACCCAGTACTTC.

The CDR3 DNA is TGTGCCAGCAGCCCCCCCGCCAGTTCGAAGCAGTTCTTC. This sequence encodes CASSPPASSKQFF. The chain uses TRBV7-3 and TRBJ2-1; unclear D gene. Germline CDR1 SGHTA, CDR2 FQGTGA. The CDR3 consists of 13 residues. V dropped 5 bases and J dropped 11 bases, with 16 bases sitting between them.

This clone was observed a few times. This CDR3 is CASSPDSVGRQYF. The CDR3 nucleotides are TGTGCCAGCAGCCCGGACTCCGTAGGTAGGCAGTACTTC. V and J are TRBV5-4 and TRBJ2-7, with D maybe TRBD2 (5 bases). From germline, CDR1 is SGHNT and CDR2 YYREEE (reference sequence). This CDR3 has 13 residues. Trimming stripped 4 bases from V and 9 bases from J, with 17 bases between.

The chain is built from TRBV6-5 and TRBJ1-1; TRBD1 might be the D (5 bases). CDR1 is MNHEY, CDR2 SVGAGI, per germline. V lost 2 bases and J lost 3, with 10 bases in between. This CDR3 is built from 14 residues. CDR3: CASSYMGGYTEAFF. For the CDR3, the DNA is TGTGCCAGCAGTTACATGGGGGGTTACACTGAAGCTTTCTTT.

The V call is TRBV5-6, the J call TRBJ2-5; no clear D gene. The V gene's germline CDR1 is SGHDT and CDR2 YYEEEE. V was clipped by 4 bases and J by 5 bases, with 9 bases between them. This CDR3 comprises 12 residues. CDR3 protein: CASSPRRETQYF. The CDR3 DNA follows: TGTGCCAGCAGCCCTAGGCGTGAGACCCAGTACTTC.

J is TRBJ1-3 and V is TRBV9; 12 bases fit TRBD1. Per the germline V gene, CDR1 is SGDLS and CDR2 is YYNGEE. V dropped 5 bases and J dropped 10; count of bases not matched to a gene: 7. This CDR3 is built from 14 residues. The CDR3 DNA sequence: TGTGCCAGCAGTCCCGGGACAGGGGGCGGGACCATATATTTT. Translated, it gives CASSPGTGGGTIYF.

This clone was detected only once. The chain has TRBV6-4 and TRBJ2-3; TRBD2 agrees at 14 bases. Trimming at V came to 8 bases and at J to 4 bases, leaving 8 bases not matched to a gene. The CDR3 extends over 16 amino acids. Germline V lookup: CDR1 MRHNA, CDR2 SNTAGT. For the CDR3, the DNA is TGTGCCAGCGGGGGACTAGCGGGAGTGGGGGCAGATACGCAGTATTTT. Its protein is CASGGLAGVGADTQYF.

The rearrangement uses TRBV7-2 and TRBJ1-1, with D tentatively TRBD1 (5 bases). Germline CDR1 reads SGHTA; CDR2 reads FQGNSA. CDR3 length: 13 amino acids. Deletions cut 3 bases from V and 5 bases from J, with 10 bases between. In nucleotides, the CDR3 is TGTGCCAGCAGCTTTAAGGAGGGGACTGAAGCTTTCTTT. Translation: CASSFKEGTEAFF.

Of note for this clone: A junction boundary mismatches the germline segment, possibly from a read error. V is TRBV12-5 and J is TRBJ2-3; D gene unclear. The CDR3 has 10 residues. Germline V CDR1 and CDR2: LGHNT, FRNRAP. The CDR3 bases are TGCGCTTCAGGCACAGATACGCAGTATTTT. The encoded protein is CASGTDTQYF.

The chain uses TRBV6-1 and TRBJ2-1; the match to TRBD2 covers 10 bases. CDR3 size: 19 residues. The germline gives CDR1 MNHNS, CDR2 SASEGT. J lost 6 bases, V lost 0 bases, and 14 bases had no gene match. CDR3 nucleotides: TGTGCCAGCAGTGAAGCTGGAGCAGCGGGGGGGCCCTGGGGCAATGAGCAGTTCTTC. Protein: CASSEAGAAGGPWGNEQFF.

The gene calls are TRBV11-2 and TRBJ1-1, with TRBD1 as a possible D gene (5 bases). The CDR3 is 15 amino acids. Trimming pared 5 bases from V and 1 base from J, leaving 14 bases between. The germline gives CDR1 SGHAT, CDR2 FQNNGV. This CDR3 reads CASSPAGPQNTEAFF. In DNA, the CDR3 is TGTGCCAGCAGCCCCGCGGGGCCCCAGAACACTGAAGCTTTCTTT.

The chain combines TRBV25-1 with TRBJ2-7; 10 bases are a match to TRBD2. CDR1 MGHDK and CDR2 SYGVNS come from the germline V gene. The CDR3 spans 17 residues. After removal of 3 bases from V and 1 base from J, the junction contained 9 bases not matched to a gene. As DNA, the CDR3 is TGTGCCAGCAGTGATCCAAGAAAACTAGCGGGGTCCTACGAGCAGTACTTC. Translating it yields CASSDPRKLAGSYEQYF.

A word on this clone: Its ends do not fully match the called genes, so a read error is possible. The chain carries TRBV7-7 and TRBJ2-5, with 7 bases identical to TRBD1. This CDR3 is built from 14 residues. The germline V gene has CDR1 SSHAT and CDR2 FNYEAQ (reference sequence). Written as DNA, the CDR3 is TGTGCTAGCAGCTTAGAGAGGGGGCTAAAGACCCAGTACTTC. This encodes CASSLERGLKTQYF. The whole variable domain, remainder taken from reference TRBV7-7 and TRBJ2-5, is GAGVSQSPRYKVTKRGQDVTLRCDPISSHATLYWYQQALGQGPEFLTYFNYEAQPDKSGLPSDRFSAERPEGSISTLTIQRTEQRDSAMYRCASSLERGLKTQYFGPGTRLLVL.

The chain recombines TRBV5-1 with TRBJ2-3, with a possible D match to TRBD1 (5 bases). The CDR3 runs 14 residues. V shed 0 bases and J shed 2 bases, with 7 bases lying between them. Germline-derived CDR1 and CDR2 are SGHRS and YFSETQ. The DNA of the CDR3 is TGCGCCAGCAGCTTGGACAGGTACACAGATACGCAGTATTTT. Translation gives CASSLDRYTDTQYF.

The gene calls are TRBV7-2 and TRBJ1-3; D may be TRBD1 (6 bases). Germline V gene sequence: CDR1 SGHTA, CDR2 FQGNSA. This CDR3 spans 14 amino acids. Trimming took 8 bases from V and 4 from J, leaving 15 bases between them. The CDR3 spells CASPGASSGNTIYF. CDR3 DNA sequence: TGTGCCAGCCCAGGGGCGAGTTCCGGAAACACCATATATTTT.

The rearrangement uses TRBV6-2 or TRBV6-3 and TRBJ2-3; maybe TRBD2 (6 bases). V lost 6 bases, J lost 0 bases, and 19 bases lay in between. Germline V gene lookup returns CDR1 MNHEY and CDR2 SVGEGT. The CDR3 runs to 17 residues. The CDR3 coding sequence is TGTGCCAGCAGCCGATATTCCGGAGGGACTAGCACAGATACGCAGTATTTT. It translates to CASSRYSGGTSTDTQYF.

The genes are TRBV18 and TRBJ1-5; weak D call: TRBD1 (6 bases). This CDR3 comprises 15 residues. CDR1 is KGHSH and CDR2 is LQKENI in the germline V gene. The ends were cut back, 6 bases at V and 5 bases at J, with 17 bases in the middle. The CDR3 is CASSPTGMRDQPQHF. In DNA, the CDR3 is TGTGCCAGCTCTCCTACAGGGATGCGGGATCAGCCCCAGCATTTT.

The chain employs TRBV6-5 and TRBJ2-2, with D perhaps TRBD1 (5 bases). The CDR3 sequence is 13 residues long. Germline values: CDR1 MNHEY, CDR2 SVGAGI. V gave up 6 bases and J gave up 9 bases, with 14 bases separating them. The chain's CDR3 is CASRRQRSRELFF. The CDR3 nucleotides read TGTGCCAGCAGGCGACAGAGGTCCCGGGAGCTGTTTTTT.

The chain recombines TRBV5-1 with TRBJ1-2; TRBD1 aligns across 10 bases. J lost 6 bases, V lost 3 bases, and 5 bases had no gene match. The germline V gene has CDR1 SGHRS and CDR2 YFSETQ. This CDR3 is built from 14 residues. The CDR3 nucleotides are TGCGCCAGCAGCTCGGCCGGGACAGGGGATGGCTACACCTTC. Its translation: CASSSAGTGDGYTF.

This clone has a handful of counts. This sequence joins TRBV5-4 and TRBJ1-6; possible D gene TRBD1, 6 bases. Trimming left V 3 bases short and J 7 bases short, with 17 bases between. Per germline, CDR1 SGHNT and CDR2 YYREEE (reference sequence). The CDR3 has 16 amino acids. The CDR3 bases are TGTGCCAGCAGCTCGGCGGGGGCCGGGGAGAATTCACCCCTCCACTTT. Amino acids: CASSSAGAGENSPLHF.